A selection of T cell receptor beta chains follows, all from one sample in a study of blood T cell repertoires in COVID-19. TCRdb keeps only in-frame clones here, not all; method: immunoSEQ multiplex PCR. The data contain about 260,000 clones, around 93% of them seen just once; the ten biggest clones take up approximately 3%. The specimen sequenced was PBMCs or T cells enriched from blood (not recorded which). The receptors were sampled from a man aged 35-49 years who had been exposed to COVID-19. CDR3s include the opening cysteine and the closing phenylalanine or tryptophan. D genes are given only for firm matches. Clone size is stated in some rows and not others, as once, few, many or a class when expanded.

v_gene	len	j_gene	d_gene	abundance	CDR3aa	CDR3nt
TRBV30	12	TRBJ1-1	-	-	CAWRLMNTEAFF	TGTGCCTGGAGACTAATGAACACTGAAGCTTTCTTT
TRBV2	13	TRBJ1-6	-	-	CASARGSNSPLHF	TGTGCCAGCGCAAGAGGGTCCAATTCACCCCTCCACTTT
TRBV29-1	12	TRBJ1-2	-	-	CSVKNAVYGYTF	TGCAGCGTTAAAAATGCAGTTTATGGCTACACCTTC
TRBV28	14	TRBJ1-4	-	-	CASSPHRTNEKLFF	TGTGCCAGCAGCCCCCACAGGACTAATGAAAAACTGTTTTTT
TRBV5-1	15	TRBJ2-2	-	-	CASSLRQDNTGELFF	TGCGCCAGCAGCCTCCGACAGGATAACACCGGGGAGCTGTTTTTT
TRBV3-1/TRBV3-2	15	TRBJ2-3	-	-	CASSHNRQSTDTQYF	TGTGCCAGCAGCCACAACCGACAAAGCACAGATACGCAGTATTTT
TRBV27	14	TRBJ2-7	-	once	CASRPRAESYEQYF	TGTGCCAGCAGACCTCGAGCGGAGTCCTACGAGCAGTACTTC
TRBV28	15	TRBJ2-7	TRBD2	-	CASSSLAGGTYEQYF	TGTGCCAGCAGTTCCCTAGCGGGAGGGACCTACGAGCAGTACTTC
TRBV11-2	16	TRBJ1-1	TRBD1	-	CASSRGQGSPLAEAFF	TGTGCCAGCAGCCGAGGACAGGGTAGCCCTCTCGCTGAAGCTTTCTTT
TRBV21-1	20	TRBJ1-5	-	-	CASSKALRTTRRVSNQPQHF	TGTGCCAGCAGCAAAGCCCTCCGGACAACACGGAGGGTTAGCAATCAGCCCCAGCATTTT
TRBV6-5	13	TRBJ1-1	-	-	CASSTGITTEAFF	TGTGCCAGCAGTACAGGGATTACCACTGAAGCTTTCTTT
TRBV3-1/TRBV3-2	14	TRBJ2-2	-	-	CASSQLGEAGELFF	TGTGCCAGCAGCCAACTCGGGGAGGCCGGGGAGCTGTTTTTT
TRBV18	16	TRBJ1-1	-	-	CASSLTLGGVNTEAFF	TGTGCCAGCTCACTTACTTTGGGAGGGGTAAACACTGAAGCTTTCTTT
TRBV7-2	16	TRBJ2-1	TRBD2	-	CASSLAPLAGENEQFF	TGTGCCAGCAGCTTAGCGCCCCTAGCGGGAGAAAATGAGCAGTTCTTC
TRBV6-4	15	TRBJ2-1	TRBD2	-	CASSPLAGEYNEQFF	TGTGCCAGCAGTCCCCTAGCGGGAGAATACAATGAGCAGTTCTTC
TRBV7-9	15	TRBJ2-3	TRBD2	-	CASSRPAGDTDTQYF	TGTGCCAGCAGCAGACCAGCGGGAGACACAGATACGCAGTATTTT
TRBV9	12	TRBJ1-1	-	-	CASGEVNTEAFF	TGTGCCAGTGGGGAGGTGAACACTGAAGCTTTCTTT
TRBV5-4	15	TRBJ1-2	-	-	CASSLWGRNNYGYTF	TGTGCCAGCAGCTTGTGGGGGCGGAATAACTATGGCTACACCTTC
TRBV28	13	TRBJ1-1	-	-	CASSLLDPKVAFF	TGTGCCAGCAGTTTGCTAGACCCTAAGGTGGCTTTCTTT
TRBV4-1	18	TRBJ2-6	-	-	CASSQDPGAWTGANVLTF	TGCGCCAGCAGCCAAGATCCAGGGGCTTGGACTGGGGCCAACGTCCTGACTTTC
TRBV28	14	TRBJ1-2	-	-	CASSLNSPNYGYTF	TGTGCCAGCAGTTTGAACAGCCCAAACTATGGCTACACCTTC
TRBV9	16	TRBJ2-3	TRBD2	-	CASSAGTSGSLGTQYF	TGTGCCAGCAGCGCGGGGACTAGCGGCAGTTTGGGTACGCAGTATTTT